The 16 T cell receptor beta chains given below trace back to one sample, sequenced in a study of blood T cell repertoires in COVID-19. Profiled with immunoSEQ multiplex PCR; TCRdb holds only in-frame clones, not every one. The table lists around 220,000 clones, about nine tenths of them singletons. The sample taken for sequencing was PBMCs or T cells enriched from blood (not recorded which). The origin of the receptors is a woman in her twenties or thirties with acute COVID-19.

The chain couples TRBV15 to TRBJ1-2; D may be TRBD1 (5 bases). Germline CDR1 reads LNHNV; CDR2 reads YYDKDF (reference sequence). This CDR3 region has 15 residues. The V end was cut by 6 bases, the J end by 6 bases, with 20 bases between. The CDR3 loop is CATRVRDGGENGYTF. The DNA for the CDR3 is TGTGCCACCAGGGTACGGGACGGCGGGGAAAATGGCTACACCTTC. Full variable domain (outside the CDR3, taken from reference TRBV15 and TRBJ1-2): DAMVIQNPRYQVTQFGKPVTLSCSQTLNHNVMYWYQQKSSQAPKLLFHYYDKDFNNEADTPDNFQSRRPNTSFCFLDIRSPGLGDTAMYLCATRVRDGGENGYTFGSGTRLTVV.

The chain links TRBV4-1 to TRBJ1-6; D uncertain. The CDR3 length is 15 residues. CDR1 MGHRA and CDR2 YSYEKL come from the germline V gene. V was cut by 4 bases and J by 6 bases, with 13 bases left in between. The DNA for the CDR3 is TGCGCCAGCAGCCCCCCAACAAACCCTAATTCACCCCTCCACTTT. Its protein is CASSPPTNPNSPLHF.

V usage is TRBV25-1 and J usage is TRBJ1-6, with 7 bases lining up with TRBD1. Trimming cost V 2 bases and J 9 bases; bases outside gene matches: 4. The CDR3 consists of 14 residues. Per the germline V gene, CDR1 is MGHDK and CDR2 is SYGVNS. Here the CDR3 reads CASSEDRAGSPLHF. CDR3 DNA: TGTGCCAGCAGTGAAGACAGGGCGGGTTCACCCCTCCACTTT.

The chain recombines TRBV12-5 with TRBJ1-1, with 7 bases fitting TRBD1. The CDR3 extends over 14 amino acids. CDR1 LGHNT and CDR2 FRNRAP come from the germline V gene. With 2 bases clipped from V and 10 bases from J, the junction kept 10 bases outside the gene matches. The CDR3 here is CASGLRDRAQRAFF. CDR3 in DNA: TGTGCTAGTGGTTTGCGCGACAGGGCGCAGAGAGCTTTCTTT.

The chain joins TRBV27 to TRBJ2-2; no clear D gene. Trimming stripped 2 bases from V and 4 bases from J, with 8 bases between. The CDR3 runs to 14 residues. CDR1 MNHEY and CDR2 SMNVEV come from the germline V gene (reference sequence). CDR3 loop: CASSLAPGTGELFF. The CDR3, as DNA: TGTGCCAGCAGTTTAGCCCCAGGCACCGGGGAGCTGTTTTTT.

V is TRBV6-1 and J is TRBJ1-2, with D tentatively TRBD1 (5 bases). There are 14 residues in the CDR3. The germline V gene has CDR1 MNHNS and CDR2 SASEGT. V was cut by 1 base and J by 8 bases, with 14 bases left in between. The CDR3 spells CASSEGGGLRGYTF. For the CDR3, the DNA is TGTGCCAGCAGTGAAGGGGGGGGACTCCGCGGCTACACCTTC.

This sequence joins TRBV2 and TRBJ1-5; perhaps TRBD1 as D (5 bases). CDR1 SNHLY and CDR2 FYNNEI come from the germline V gene. Trimming removed 6 bases at V and 1 base at J, with 13 bases between. The CDR3 spans 15 residues. Written as DNA, the CDR3 is TGTGCCAGCAGGGGGCGGGGGGTGAGCAATCAGCCCCAGCATTTT. Residues: CASRGRGVSNQPQHF.

This chain links TRBV5-6 with TRBJ2-7; 8 nucleotides line up with TRBD2. The CDR3 spans 16 residues. Germline CDR1 SGHDT, CDR2 YYEEEE. The trim removed 2 bases at V and 2 bases at J, leaving 9 bases unmatched. Here the CDR3 reads CASSLGGSGTPYEQYF. The CDR3 coding sequence is TGTGCCAGCAGCTTAGGAGGTAGCGGGACCCCCTACGAGCAGTACTTC.

The V call is TRBV28, the J call TRBJ1-5; no firm D call. V was pared by 6 bases and J by 2 bases, with 8 bases between. The CDR3 extends over 13 amino acids. The germline gives CDR1 MDHEN, CDR2 SYDVKM. For the CDR3, the DNA is TGTGCCAGCAGGAGGGATGGCAATCAGCCCCAGCATTTT. This encodes CASRRDGNQPQHF. The complete variable domain, with remaining parts taken from reference TRBV28 and TRBJ1-5, reads DVKVTQSSRYLVKRTGEKVFLECVQDMDHENMFWYRQDPGLGLRLIYFSYDVKMKEKGDIPEGYSVSREKKERFSLILESASTNQTSMYLCASRRDGNQPQHFGDGTRLSIL.

The chain carries TRBV5-1 and TRBJ2-7; the D is unclear. V gave up 4 bases and J gave up 1 base, with 9 bases separating them. This CDR3 contains 13 residues. Germline V lookup: CDR1 SGHRS, CDR2 YFSETQ. The DNA of the CDR3 is TGCGCCAGCAGCGCCTACAGTTCCTACGAGCAGTACTTC. Residues: CASSAYSSYEQYF. The entire variable domain, with the rest obtained from reference TRBV5-1 and TRBJ2-7, is as follows: KAGVTQTPRYLIKTRGQQVTLSCSPISGHRSVSWYQQTPGQGLQFLFEYFSETQRNKGNFPGRFSGRQFSNSRSEMNVSTLELGDSALYLCASSAYSSYEQYFGPGTRLTVT.

The rearrangement links TRBV12-3 or TRBV12-4 to TRBJ1-5, with D uncertain. Trimming removed 3 bases at V and 3 bases at J, with 6 bases between. The CDR3 has 13 amino acids. CDR3 nucleotides: TGTGCCAGCAGTTTGGCACCCAATCAGCCCCAGCATTTT. Protein product: CASSLAPNQPQHF.

V usage is TRBV4-1 and J usage is TRBJ2-1; D unclear. The length of the CDR3 is 14 residues. The germline V and J ends were trimmed by 0 bases and 8 bases, with 11 bases remaining between them. The germline V gene encodes CDR1 MGHRA and CDR2 YSYEKL. Here the CDR3 DNA reads TGCGCCAGCAGCCAAGAACTATATAGCTATGAGCAGTTCTTC. Translated, it gives CASSQELYSYEQFF.

This clone was seen just once. The chain employs TRBV19 and TRBJ1-3, with 7 bases aligning to TRBD1. CDR1 and CDR2 (germline): LNHDA, SQIVND (reference sequence). The trim removed 7 bases at V and 4 bases at J, leaving 10 bases unmatched. This CDR3 is built from 15 residues. CDR3 sequence reads: CASTSRQGVGNTIYF. The DNA for the CDR3 is TGTGCCAGTACCTCCCGACAGGGCGTCGGAAACACCATATATTTT.

The rearrangement links TRBV27 to TRBJ2-7; 8 positions agree with TRBD2. J gave up 7 bases and V 4 bases, and 15 bases lay outside the gene matches. Looked up from germline, CDR1 is MNHEY and CDR2 is SMNVEV (reference sequence). The CDR3 sequence is 16 residues long. In DNA, the CDR3 is TGTGCCAGCAGTTCCCTGGAGCGGGAGCCTCGGGGAGAGCAGTACTTC. Protein product: CASSSLEREPRGEQYF.

This chain joins TRBV9 and TRBJ1-6, with D maybe TRBD1 (5 bases). The CDR3 extends over 15 amino acids. Germline V gene data show CDR1 as SGDLS and CDR2 as YYNGEE. V was clipped by 4 bases and J by 0 bases, with 8 bases between them. CDR3 sequence (DNA): TGTGCCAGCAGCCCCCAGGGCTCCTATAATTCACCCCTCCACTTT. Translated, it gives CASSPQGSYNSPLHF.

The J gene is TRBJ2-1, the V gene TRBV21-1; the table's D call, TRBD2, was not checked against the DNA. TRBV21-1 is termed a pseudogene. The CDR3 is 19 residues long. The CDR3 is CASSKYRISGRYPYNEQFF. CDR3 coding DNA: TGTGCCAGCAGCAAATACAGGATAAGCGGGAGGTACCCCTACAATGAGCAGTTCTTC.